A single sample gave rise to the 2 T cell receptor beta chains below, sequenced in a study of cytomegalovirus exposure and HLA in healthy donors. PCR used 60 Vbeta primers and 13 Jbeta primers. Profiling relied on immunoSEQ multiplex PCR, and the TCRdb table lists in-frame clones only, not all of them. The sample yields 100,000 or so clones, about four fifths seen once. The sample was PBMCs. The source is a young man in good health and CMV-seronegative.

CDR3 bases: TGTGCCAGCAGTTTTTCAGGGCCCCAAGAGACCCAGTACTTC. Translation: CASSFSGPQETQYF. The chain carries TRBV28 and TRBJ2-5; possible D gene TRBD1, 5 bases. Between the trimmed V and J ends, which lost 3 bases and 1 base, there was a span of 9 bases. Germline V gene lookup returns CDR1 MDHEN and CDR2 SYDVKM. There are 14 residues in the CDR3.

The chain uses TRBV15 and TRBJ2-3; D remains unclear. The CDR3 runs to 15 residues. V shed 4 bases and J shed 3 bases, with 14 bases lying between them. Germline V gene data show CDR1 as LNHNV and CDR2 as YYDKDF (reference sequence). In DNA form, the CDR3 reads TGTGCCACCAGCACTAGTCAGATCGAGACAGATACGCAGTATTTT. The encoded protein is CATSTSQIETDTQYF.